The clone carrying this TCR beta chain was counted at least ten times. Its specificity is unknown. The sample originates from a study of human T cells and chemical hapten exposure. General study points: Having alopecia, donors may respond immunologically unlike healthy people.

Time point denoted: patch test 3, about 24 weeks after DPC sensitization. Treatment denoted: therapeutic diphenylcyclopropenone sensitization with weekly scalp DPC. Researchers sampled blood before each patch test went on. J was trimmed by 13 bases and V by 5 bases; bases with no gene match: 10. CDR3 length: 14 amino acids. MiXCR was run by TCRdb on the RACE reads, yielding one entry per CDR3 protein. This table holds about 190,000 distinct CDR3 sequences, more than 20% found once. The sequencing here drew on whole blood, taken in connection with sensitization to the hapten diphenylcyclopropenone (DPC). This sequence originates from a woman aged 40 to 50 with alopecia areata. Some clones in this sample may be carry-over from other donors' samples. The chain recombines TRBV12-3 or TRBV12-4 with TRBJ2-1; 11 nucleotides match TRBD2. As DNA, the CDR3 is TGTGCCAGCAGTCCGCGGCTACTAGCGGGAGATCAGTTCTTC. Translation gives CASSPRLLAGDQFF.